This T cell receptor beta chain was identified during a study of siplizumab effects on memory and regulatory T cells. Repertoires were generated with immunoSEQ multiplex PCR, while TCRdb's copy carries only in-frame clones and drops some. The profile shows around 72,000 clones, 75% to 95% of them singletons. In regard to this clone: Its antigen remains unknown.

Study-wide findings and caveats: Reactions containing siplizumab showed mappable alloreactive CD4+ clones averaging roughly 70% Treg-derived, versus around 25% in controls. The majority of clones, roughly 75-97% of proliferating CD4+ or CD8+ clones, lacked an assignable naive or memory phenotype. The mapping of alloreactive clones to unstimulated subsets covered only a minor fraction of them. Confirmatory evidence of suppressive function in proliferating siplizumab-culture Tregs was not obtained.

The sample was CD8+ T cells sorted from blood. The clonotype was recovered from a human donor in good health.

CDR3 sequence: CASKPTGLGTEAFF. The CDR3 DNA follows: TGTGCCAGCAAGCCGACAGGTCTCGGGACTGAAGCTTTCTTT. The chain recombines TRBV6-5 with TRBJ1-1; a possible D gene is TRBD1 (6 bases). The V gene lost 7 bases and the J gene lost 5 bases, with 17 bases spanning the gap. The germline CDR1 and CDR2 sequences are MNHEY and SVGAGI. This CDR3 has 14 residues.